This TCR beta chain was sequenced in a study of blood T cell repertoires in COVID-19 (TCRdb year 2020). Study-wide context: Samples covering the acute and convalescent phases of COVID-19 were provided by collaborators in the United States, Italy and Spain. Nearly every sample came with metadata listing a de-identified subject ID, COVID-19 status, age in years and sex. Samples were obtained from the ongoing ImmuneRACE study (first 160 participants) and from 950 to 1,500 subjects provided by 6 global collaborators. Subjects who had been exposed to COVID-19, were actively infected with it, or had recovered from it provided the deeply sampled blood TCRbeta repertoires that made up the dataset. Where available, HLA class I and class II types were obtained from metadata supplied by the sample provider rather than from assay-based typing. The material from the prospective study consisted of cDNA or gDNA derived from T cells, B-cell-depleted T cells, or PBMCs. The repertoires were released in a freely available public database meant as a resource for research on the immune response to SARS-CoV-2.

The immunoSEQ Assay, a bias-controlled multiplex PCR, was used to amplify TCRbeta CDR3 regions from genomic DNA. As for the authors' bioinformatics: The number of nucleated cells in each sample was estimated from the amplification of reference gene primers within the assay. Sequence reads were collapsed and filtered to measure the absolute abundance of every unique TCRbeta CDR3 rearrangement. For each sample, productive Simpson clonality was calculated as the square root of Simpson's diversity index over productive rearrangements. TCRdb obtained this table from immuneACCESS and retained in-frame rearrangements with V and J assigned. These tables miss some clones; where compared with another copy, unresolved V genes account for less than half of the shortfall, and the remainder is unexplained. Clone size and the V and J calls come from that table; the DNA yielded D and trimming. The sample table records about 270,000 clones; approximately 89% of these occur just once. Together, the top ten hold 1.5% to 2% of the sample.

In the prospective study, participants were about 18 to 95 years old, resided in 20 to 30 geographic areas of the United States, and were enrolled through a virtual design. Cohort assignment in the prospective study relied on participant-reported clinical history from a screening survey and a study questionnaire. For ImmuneRACE Cohort 3, a participant was defined as recovered based on two consecutive negative NP/OP PCR tests, clearance by a healthcare professional, or resolution of symptoms. Mobile phlebotomists in the prospective study collected whole blood, serum and a nasopharyngeal or oropharyngeal swab from every participant. Prospective study participants could optionally give additional blood draws and questionnaires over a roughly 2-month period. Before DNA extraction, prospective study blood samples were shipped either frozen or at room temperature. Results and caveats for the whole study, not just this receptor: How much clinical and demographic metadata was included differed by source and by participant, and the metadata was provided uncurated.

Regarding this clone: The antigen it recognizes is unknown. The input lacks base qualities; no much larger clone sits a single base away.

The TCR was taken from a woman between 55 and 75 years old who had recovered from COVID-19. The sequenced sample was PBMCs or T cells enriched from blood (not recorded which).

In nucleotides, the sequence is TGTGCCAGCAGGCGAAACTACCTCACCCAAGATGAAAAACTGTTTTTT. Its translation reads: CASRRNYLTQDEKLFF. The chain uses TRBV28 and TRBJ1-4; no D gene call is confident. The CDR3 covers 16 residues, taking in both the cysteine and the phenylalanine. The kept DNA is CDR3 alone, 48 bases in frame from the first base. Trimming at the junction amounts to 6 bases on V and 6 bases on J, and the germline ends lie 20 bases apart. CDR1 and CDR2, looked up from the germline V gene, are MDHEN and SYDVKM.